This record concerns one T cell receptor beta chain sequence. Its matching antigen is unknown. These data originate in a study of CD8 T cells in ankylosing spondylitis. Using quantitative 5'-RACE with molecular barcodes, the authors made TCR beta libraries. Via MiXCR, TCRdb re-called the 5' RACE reads, giving one row per CDR3 protein. Of about 280,000 distinct CDR3 sequences in the sample, 15% to 20% are singletons; the top ten hold around 7.8%. CDR3 size: 11 residues. Looked up from germline, CDR1 is SQVTM and CDR2 is ANQGSEA. Trimming left V 4 bases short and J 5 bases short, with 8 bases between. Study findings and constraints: In ankylosing spondylitis patients, matched synovial fluid reportedly showed significant enrichment of disease-linked clones. Earlier authors reported some of these motif variants in reactive arthritis synovial fluid and blood. Blood of patients with ankylosing spondylitis appeared to be characterized by a TCR beta motif of several highly homologous variants.

The sequenced material came from blood, either unsorted or a sorted T cell fraction (not recorded which). This TCR was recovered from a male donor with ankylosing spondylitis or in good health (not recorded which). V gene TRBV29-1 combines with J gene TRBJ2-5; no reliable D call. The DNA for the CDR3 is TGCAGCGTTGCGTCGCCCGAGACCCAGTACTTC. Protein: CSVASPETQYF.